The entry that follows covers one T cell receptor beta chain sequence. Individuals aged roughly 18 to 95 years were recruited from about two dozen US areas. Each recovered donor of Cohort 3 presented with two negative PCRs, clearance, or symptom resolution. Source study methods: Using reference gene primer amplification, nucleated cell counts were estimated. Some clones are missing from TCRdb's copy, which holds only in-frame ones; the method was immunoSEQ multiplex PCR. That table supplies the V and J calls and clone size; D and trimming were determined from the DNA. The sample carries about 320,000 clones, 75% to 90% recorded once. This specimen belongs to a study of blood T cell repertoires in COVID-19. Study as a whole: Acute and convalescent COVID-19 samples came from the United States, Italy and Spain.

The germline CDR1 and CDR2 sequences are SGHAT and FQDESV (reference sequence). V was clipped by 2 bases and J by 5 bases, with 4 bases between them. The CDR3 totals 11 residues. This TCR was recovered from a man aged 55-75 years who had recovered from COVID-19. The chain joins TRBV11-1 to TRBJ2-7; unclear D gene. Sequenced input: PBMCs or T cells enriched from blood (not recorded which). CDR3 amino acids: CASSLLDEQYF. Written as DNA, the CDR3 is TGTGCCAGCAGCTTATTAGACGAGCAGTACTTC.